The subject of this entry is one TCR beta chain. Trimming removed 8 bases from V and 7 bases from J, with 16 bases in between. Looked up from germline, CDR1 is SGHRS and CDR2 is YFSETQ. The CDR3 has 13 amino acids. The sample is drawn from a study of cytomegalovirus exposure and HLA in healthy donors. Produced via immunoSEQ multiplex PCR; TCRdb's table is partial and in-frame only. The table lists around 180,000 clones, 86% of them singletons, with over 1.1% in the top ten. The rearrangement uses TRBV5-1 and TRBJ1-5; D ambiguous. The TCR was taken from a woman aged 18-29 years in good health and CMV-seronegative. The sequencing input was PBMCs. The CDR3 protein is CARITQLFQPQHF. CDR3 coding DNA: TGCGCCAGAATCACCCAACTATTCCAGCCCCAGCATTTT. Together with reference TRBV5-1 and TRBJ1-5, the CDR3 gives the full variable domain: KAGVTQTPRYLIKTRGQQVTLSCSPISGHRSVSWYQQTPGQGLQFLFEYFSETQRNKGNFPGRFSGRQFSNSRSEMNVSTLELGDSALYLCARITQLFQPQHFGDGTRLSIL.